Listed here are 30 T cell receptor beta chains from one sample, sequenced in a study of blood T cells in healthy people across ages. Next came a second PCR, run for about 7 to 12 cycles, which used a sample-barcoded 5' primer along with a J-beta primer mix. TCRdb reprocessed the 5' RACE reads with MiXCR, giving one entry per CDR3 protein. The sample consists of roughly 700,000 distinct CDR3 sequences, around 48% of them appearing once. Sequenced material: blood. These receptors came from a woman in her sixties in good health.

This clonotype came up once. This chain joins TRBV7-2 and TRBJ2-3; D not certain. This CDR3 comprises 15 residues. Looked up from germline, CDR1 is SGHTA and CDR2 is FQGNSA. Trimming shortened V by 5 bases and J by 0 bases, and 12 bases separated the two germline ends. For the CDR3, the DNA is TGTGCCAGCAGCCAGATTTTATTTAGCACAGATACGCAGTATTTT. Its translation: CASSQILFSTDTQYF.

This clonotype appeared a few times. The CDR3 spells CSLYSIAGGGQETQYF. The CDR3, as DNA: TGCAGTCTATACAGTATAGCGGGAGGGGGACAAGAGACCCAGTACTTC. The chain has TRBV20-1 and TRBJ2-5; 11 bases match TRBD2. Germline trimming cut 8 bases from V and 2 bases from J; bases unmatched to any gene: 13. The CDR3 length is 16 residues. Germline CDR1 reads DFQATT; CDR2 reads SNEGSKA (reference sequence).

In nucleotides, the CDR3 is TGTGCCAGCAGCTTAGACGGGCTCTCCTACAATGAGCAGTTCTTC. Translation: CASSLDGLSYNEQFF. This rearrangement joins TRBV7-3 to TRBJ2-1; D unclear. The germline CDR1 and CDR2 sequences are SGHTA and FQGTGA. The ends were cut back, 2 bases at V and 0 bases at J, with 8 bases in the middle. The CDR3 is 15 amino acids.

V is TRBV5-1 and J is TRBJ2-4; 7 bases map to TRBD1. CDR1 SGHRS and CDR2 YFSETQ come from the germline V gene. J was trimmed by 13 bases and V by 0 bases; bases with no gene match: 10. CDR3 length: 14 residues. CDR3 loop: CASSLGQGPQEQYF. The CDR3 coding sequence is TGCGCCAGCAGCTTGGGACAGGGACCGCAGGAGCAGTACTTC.

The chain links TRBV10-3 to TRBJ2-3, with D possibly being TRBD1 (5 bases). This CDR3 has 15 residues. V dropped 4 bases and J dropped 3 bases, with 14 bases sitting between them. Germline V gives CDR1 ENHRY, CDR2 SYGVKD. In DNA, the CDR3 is TGTGCCATCAGTGTCGGCAGGGCAGGGACAGATACGCAGTATTTT. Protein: CAISVGRAGTDTQYF.

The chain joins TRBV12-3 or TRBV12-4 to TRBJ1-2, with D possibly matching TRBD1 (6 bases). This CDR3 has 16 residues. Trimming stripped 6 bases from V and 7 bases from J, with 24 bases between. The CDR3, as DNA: TGTGCCAGCAGCGATATGGGGGGCGCGCTCCTAGTTGGCTACACCTTC. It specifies CASSDMGGALLVGYTF.

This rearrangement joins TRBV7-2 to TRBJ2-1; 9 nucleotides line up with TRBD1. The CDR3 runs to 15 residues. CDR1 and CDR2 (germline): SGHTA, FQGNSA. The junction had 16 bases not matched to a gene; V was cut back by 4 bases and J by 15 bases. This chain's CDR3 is CASSSTSDRGYGLFF. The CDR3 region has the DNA TGTGCCAGCAGCTCCACGTCCGACAGGGGGTATGGTTTGTTCTTC.

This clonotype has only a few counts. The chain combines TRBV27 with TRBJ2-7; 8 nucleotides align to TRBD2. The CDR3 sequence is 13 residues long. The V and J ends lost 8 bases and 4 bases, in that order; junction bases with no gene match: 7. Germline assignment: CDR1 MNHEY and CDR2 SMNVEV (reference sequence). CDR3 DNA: TGTGCCAGCGGGCTAGCGGGTATGTACGAGCAGTACTTC. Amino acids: CASGLAGMYEQYF.

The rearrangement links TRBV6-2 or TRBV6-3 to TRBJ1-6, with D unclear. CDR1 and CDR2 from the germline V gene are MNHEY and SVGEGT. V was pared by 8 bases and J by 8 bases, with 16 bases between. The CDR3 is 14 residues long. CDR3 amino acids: CASSRSGGDSPLHF. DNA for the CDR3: TGTGCCAGCTCTAGGAGCGGCGGTGATTCACCCCTCCACTTT.

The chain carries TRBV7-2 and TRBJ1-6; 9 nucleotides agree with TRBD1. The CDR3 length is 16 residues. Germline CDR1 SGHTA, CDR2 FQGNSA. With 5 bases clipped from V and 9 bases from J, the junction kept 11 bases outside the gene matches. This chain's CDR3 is CASSQTGQGIGSPLHF. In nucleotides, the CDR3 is TGTGCCAGCAGCCAAACTGGACAGGGGATCGGTTCACCCCTCCACTTT.

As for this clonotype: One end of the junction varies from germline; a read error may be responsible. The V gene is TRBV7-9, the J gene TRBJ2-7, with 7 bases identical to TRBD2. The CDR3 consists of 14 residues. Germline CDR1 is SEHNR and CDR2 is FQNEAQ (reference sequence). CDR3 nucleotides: TGTGCCAGCAGCTGGGGGGGGAACTCCTTCGAGCAGTACTTC. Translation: CASSWGGNSFEQYF.

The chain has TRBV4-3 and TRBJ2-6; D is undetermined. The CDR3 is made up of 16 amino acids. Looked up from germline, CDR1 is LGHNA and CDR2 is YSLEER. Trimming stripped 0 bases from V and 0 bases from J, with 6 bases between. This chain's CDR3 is CASSQERSSGANVLTF. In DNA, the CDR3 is TGCGCCAGCAGCCAAGAAAGGAGCTCTGGGGCCAACGTCCTGACTTTC.

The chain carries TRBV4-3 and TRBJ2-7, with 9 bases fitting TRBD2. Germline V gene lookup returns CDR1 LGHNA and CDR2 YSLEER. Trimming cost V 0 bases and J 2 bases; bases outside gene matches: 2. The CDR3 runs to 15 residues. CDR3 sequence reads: CASSQDRLAAYEQYF. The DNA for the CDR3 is TGCGCCAGCAGCCAAGATCGACTAGCGGCCTACGAGCAGTACTTC.

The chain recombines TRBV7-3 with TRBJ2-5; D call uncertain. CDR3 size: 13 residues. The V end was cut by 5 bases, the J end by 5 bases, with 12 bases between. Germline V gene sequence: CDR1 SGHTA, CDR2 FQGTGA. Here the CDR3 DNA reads TGTGCCAGCAGCACCATACCCCGGGAGACCCAGTACTTC. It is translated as CASSTIPRETQYF.

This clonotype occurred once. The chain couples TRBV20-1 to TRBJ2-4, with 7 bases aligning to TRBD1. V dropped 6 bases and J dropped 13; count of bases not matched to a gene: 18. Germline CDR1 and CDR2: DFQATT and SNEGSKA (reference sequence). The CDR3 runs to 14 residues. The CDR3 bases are TGCAGTGCCGCATCACAGAGTATCCAGGGGGTGCAGTACTTC. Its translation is CSAASQSIQGVQYF.

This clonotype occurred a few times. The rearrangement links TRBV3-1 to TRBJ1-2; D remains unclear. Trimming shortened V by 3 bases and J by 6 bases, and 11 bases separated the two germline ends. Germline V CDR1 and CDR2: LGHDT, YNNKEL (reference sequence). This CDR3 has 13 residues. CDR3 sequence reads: CASSHLGLDGYTF. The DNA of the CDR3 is TGTGCCAGCAGCCATTTAGGGCTTGATGGCTACACCTTC.

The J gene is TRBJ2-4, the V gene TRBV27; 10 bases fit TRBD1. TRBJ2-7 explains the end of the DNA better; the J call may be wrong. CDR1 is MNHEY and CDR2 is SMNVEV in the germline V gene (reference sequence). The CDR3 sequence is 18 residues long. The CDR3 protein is CASSTTLKTGQGRYEQYF. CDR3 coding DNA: TGTGCCAGCAGTACCACATTGAAGACGGGACAGGGGCGCTACGAGCAGTACTTC.

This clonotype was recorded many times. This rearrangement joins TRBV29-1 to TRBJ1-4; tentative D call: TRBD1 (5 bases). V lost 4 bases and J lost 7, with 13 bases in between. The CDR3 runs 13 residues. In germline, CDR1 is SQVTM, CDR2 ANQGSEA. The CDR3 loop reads CSVVPPGTEKLFF. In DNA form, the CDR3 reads TGCAGCGTTGTTCCACCGGGGACTGAAAAACTGTTTTTT.

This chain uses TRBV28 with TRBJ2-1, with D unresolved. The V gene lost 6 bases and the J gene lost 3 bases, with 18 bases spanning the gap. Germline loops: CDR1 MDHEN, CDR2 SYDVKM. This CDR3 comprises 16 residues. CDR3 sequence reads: CASSSNPDPLYNEQFF. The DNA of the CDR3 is TGTGCCAGCAGCTCCAATCCGGACCCGCTCTACAATGAGCAGTTCTTC.

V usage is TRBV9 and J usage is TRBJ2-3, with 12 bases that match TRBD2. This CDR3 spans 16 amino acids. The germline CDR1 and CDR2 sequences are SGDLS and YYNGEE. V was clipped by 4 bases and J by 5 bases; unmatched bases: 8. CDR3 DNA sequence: TGTGCCAGCAGCACTTCTAGCGGGAGGGTGAGAGATACGCAGTATTTT. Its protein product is CASSTSSGRVRDTQYF.

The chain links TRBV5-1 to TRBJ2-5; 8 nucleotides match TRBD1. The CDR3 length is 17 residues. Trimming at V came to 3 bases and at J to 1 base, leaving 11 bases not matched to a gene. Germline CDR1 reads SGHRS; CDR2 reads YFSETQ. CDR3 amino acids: CASSSGQGDPLQETQYF. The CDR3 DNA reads TGCGCCAGCAGCTCCGGACAGGGCGACCCCCTCCAAGAGACCCAGTACTTC. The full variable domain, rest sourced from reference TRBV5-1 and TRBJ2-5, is KAGVTQTPRYLIKTRGQQVTLSCSPISGHRSVSWYQQTPGQGLQFLFEYFSETQRNKGNFPGRFSGRQFSNSRSEMNVSTLELGDSALYLCASSSGQGDPLQETQYFGPGTRLLVL.

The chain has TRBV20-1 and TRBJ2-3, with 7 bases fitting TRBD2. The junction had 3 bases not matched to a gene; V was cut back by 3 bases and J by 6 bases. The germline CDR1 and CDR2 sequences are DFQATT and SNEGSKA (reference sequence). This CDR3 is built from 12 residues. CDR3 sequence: CSASTSADTQYF. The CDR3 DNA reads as TGCAGTGCTAGTACTAGCGCGGATACGCAGTATTTT.

The DNA of the CDR3 is TGCAGCGCAATACAGGGTACCGGGCAGTACTTC. Translation: CSAIQGTGQYF. The rearrangement joins TRBV29-1 to TRBJ2-7; a weak D match, TRBD1 (6 bases). Per germline, CDR1 SQVTM and CDR2 ANQGSEA. V shed 7 bases and J shed 9 bases, with 16 bases lying between them. The CDR3 is 11 residues long.

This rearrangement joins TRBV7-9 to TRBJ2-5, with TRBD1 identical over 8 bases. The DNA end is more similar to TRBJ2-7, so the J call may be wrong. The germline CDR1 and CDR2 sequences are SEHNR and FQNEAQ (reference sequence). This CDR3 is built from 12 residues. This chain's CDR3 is CASTPTGDEQYF. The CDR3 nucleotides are TGTGCCAGCACCCCGACAGGGGACGAGCAGTACTTC.

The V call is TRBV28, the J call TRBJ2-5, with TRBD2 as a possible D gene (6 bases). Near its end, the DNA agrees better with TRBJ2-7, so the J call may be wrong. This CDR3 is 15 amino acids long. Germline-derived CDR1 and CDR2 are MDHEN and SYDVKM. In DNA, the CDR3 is TGTGCCAGCAGTTTAGGGGGGTTTCTCGGGAGCGAGCAGTACTTC. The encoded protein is CASSLGGFLGSEQYF.

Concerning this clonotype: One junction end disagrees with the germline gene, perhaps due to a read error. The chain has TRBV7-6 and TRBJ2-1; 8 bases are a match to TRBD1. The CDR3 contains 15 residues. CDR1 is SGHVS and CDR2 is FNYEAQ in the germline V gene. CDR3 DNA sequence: TGTGCCGGCAGCTCGACAGGGGACGGTCGGAATGAGCAGTTCTTC. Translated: CAGSSTGDGRNEQFF.

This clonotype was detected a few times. The CDR3 region is CASSPGLASSYEQYF. DNA for the CDR3: TGTGCCAGCAGTCCCGGACTAGCGAGCTCCTACGAGCAGTACTTC. The chain uses TRBV27 and TRBJ2-7; 9 nucleotides line up with TRBD2. The junction had 5 bases not matched to a gene; V was cut back by 5 bases and J by 0 bases. This CDR3 is 15 amino acids long. CDR1 and CDR2 from the germline V gene are MNHEY and SMNVEV (reference sequence).

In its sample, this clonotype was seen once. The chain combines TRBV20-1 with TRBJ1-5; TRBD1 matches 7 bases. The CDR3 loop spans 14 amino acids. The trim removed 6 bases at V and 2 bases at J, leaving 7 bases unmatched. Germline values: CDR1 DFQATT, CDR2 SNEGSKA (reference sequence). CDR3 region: CSARQGMGNQPQHF. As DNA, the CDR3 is TGCAGTGCCAGACAGGGCATGGGCAATCAGCCCCAGCATTTT.

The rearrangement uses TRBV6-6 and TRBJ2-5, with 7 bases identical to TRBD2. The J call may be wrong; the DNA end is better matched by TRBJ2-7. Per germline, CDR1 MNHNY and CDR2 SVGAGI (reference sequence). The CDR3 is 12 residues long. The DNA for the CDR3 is TGTGCCGCGGAAGGGAGGGCTAACGAGCAGTACTTC. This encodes CAAEGRANEQYF.

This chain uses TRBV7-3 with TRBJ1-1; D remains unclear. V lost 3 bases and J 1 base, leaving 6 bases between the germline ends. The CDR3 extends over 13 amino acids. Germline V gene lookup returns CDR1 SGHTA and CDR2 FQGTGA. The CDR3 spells CASSFTTNTEAFF. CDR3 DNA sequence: TGTGCCAGCAGCTTTACCACGAACACTGAAGCTTTCTTT.